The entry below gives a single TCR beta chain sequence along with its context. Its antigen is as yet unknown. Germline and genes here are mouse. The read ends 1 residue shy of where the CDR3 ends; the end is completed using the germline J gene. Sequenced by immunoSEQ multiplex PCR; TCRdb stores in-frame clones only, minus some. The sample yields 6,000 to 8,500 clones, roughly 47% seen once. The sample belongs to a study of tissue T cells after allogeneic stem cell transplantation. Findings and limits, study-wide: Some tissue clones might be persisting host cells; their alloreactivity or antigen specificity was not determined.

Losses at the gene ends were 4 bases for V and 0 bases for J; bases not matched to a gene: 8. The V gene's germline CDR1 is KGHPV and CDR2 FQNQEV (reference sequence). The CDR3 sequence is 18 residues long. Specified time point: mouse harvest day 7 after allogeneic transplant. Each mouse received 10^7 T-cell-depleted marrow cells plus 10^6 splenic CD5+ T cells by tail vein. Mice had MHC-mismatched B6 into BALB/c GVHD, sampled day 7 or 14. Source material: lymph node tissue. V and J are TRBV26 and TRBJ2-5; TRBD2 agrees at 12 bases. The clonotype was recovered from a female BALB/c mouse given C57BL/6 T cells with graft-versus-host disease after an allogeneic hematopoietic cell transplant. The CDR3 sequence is CASSPGTGGNVNQDTQYF. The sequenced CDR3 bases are TGTGCCAGCAGTCCCGGGACTGGGGGGAACGTTAACCAAGACACCCAGTAC.